The T cell receptor (beta chain) under discussion was sequenced for a study of cytomegalovirus exposure and HLA in healthy donors. General study findings and limits: Reportedly, diagnosis of cytomegalovirus status by the classifier showed high specificity and sensitivity.

Generated by immunoSEQ multiplex PCR, the TCRdb table keeps only in-frame clones and is missing some. In the table there are under 75,000 clones, approximately 96% of which are singletons. The CDR3 spans 16 residues. Germline CDR1 is LNHNV and CDR2 is YYDKDF (reference sequence). With 3 bases removed from V and 4 bases from J, the gap between germline ends came to 18 bases. Comment on this clone: Its antigen remains unidentified.

Material: PBMCs. This chain joins TRBV15 and TRBJ2-5; a possible D gene is TRBD2 (6 bases). The source of this sequence is a woman aged 18-35 years in good health and CMV-seropositive. The CDR3 nucleotides read TGTGCCACCAGCAGCGGGAGCCACCCAGGCAGAGAGACCCAGTACTTC. It yields the protein CATSSGSHPGRETQYF. The complete variable domain, with remaining parts taken from reference TRBV15 and TRBJ2-5, reads DAMVIQNPRYQVTQFGKPVTLSCSQTLNHNVMYWYQQKSSQAPKLLFHYYDKDFNNEADTPDNFQSRRPNTSFCFLDIRSPGLGDTAMYLCATSSGSHPGRETQYFGPGTRLLVL.